This TCR beta chain was retrieved from a study of vaccination and CD4 T cells after COVID-19. The CDR3 spans 14 residues. J gave up 8 bases and V 1 base, and 5 bases lay outside the gene matches. Germline V gene data show CDR1 as WSHSY and CDR2 as SAAADI. This clonotype has a handful of counts. What it binds is not known. Noted treatment: roughly ten-day PBMC culture with coronavirus spike peptide pools or control peptides (ViraFEST assay). The Oncomine TCR Beta short-read assay was what sequenced the DNA obtained from cultured CD4+ T cells. TCRdb re-derived calls from the PCR reads in MiXCR, one entry per CDR3 protein. The table records just under 20,000 distinct CDR3 sequences, approximately 42% of them present only once.

The sequence came from a human donor who received a COVID-19 vaccine. The input for sequencing was CD4+ T cells from blood, cultured in vitro, taken before SARS-CoV-2 vaccination. V is TRBV10-2 and J is TRBJ1-1; 9 nucleotides match TRBD1. The CDR3 here is CASSEWGQGREAFF. CDR3 nucleotide sequence: TGCGCCAGCAGTGAGTGGGGACAGGGCCGAGAAGCTTTCTTT.